This record looks at one TCR beta chain sequence and its context. This clonotype was seen only a few times. The clone's antigen remains unknown. No base quality information exists; no much larger clone differs at one position. This record comes from a study of blood T cells in healthy people across ages (dated by TCRdb to about 2015). About the study as a whole: In model experiments, roughly one uniquely barcoded TCR beta cDNA molecule per two T cells was captured by template switching. The study measured age-related changes in TCR beta repertoire diversity using deep sequencing normalized with unique cDNA molecular identifiers. The donors were divided into four age groups: young (average roughly 17 years), middle-aged (approximately 41), aged (around 59) and long-lived (82). To avoid experimental bias, donors of different ages were randomly spread across the sequencing lanes. Using the same blood draw, the study looked at two additional independent replicas of 1 million unique cDNA reads for two donors, one aged 18 to 29 and the other aged 80 or older.

The CDR3 sequence holds 14 residues, the cysteine and phenylalanine included. Left in the record is the CDR3 DNA by itself, 42 bases read in frame from the first base. The germline V gene (reference sequence) gives CDR1 as SEHNR and CDR2 as FQNEAQ. V is pared back by 6 bases and J by 6 bases, with 14 bases lying between the germline termini. What the research found in general, with its limitations: Because donor CMV infection status was unknown, age-related changes in expanded clonotypes were potentially confounded. Compared with the aged group, the long-lived group had more naive CD4+ T cells, fewer expanded clones and increased TCR diversity, suggesting age selection. Bulk unsorted PBMC profiling prevented conclusive comparison of naive and antigen-experienced compartments. Observed TCR beta diversity per million T cells fell roughly linearly with age, and a significant reduction was already apparent by age around 39. Observed TCR beta diversity correlated strongly with the percentage of naive T cells measured by flow cytometry. Estimates of total diversity based on one million sequenced T cells were considered lower bounds and underestimates.

Donors were 40 or so systemically healthy Caucasian individuals from Russia aged 6 to 90 years. Ten milliliters of peripheral blood were collected from each donor into EDTA-treated Vacutainer tubes. Ficoll-Paque density-gradient centrifugation was used to isolate PBMCs, with at least 6 million obtained per sample. Trizol reagent was used to extract total RNA from PBMCs, with at least 5.5 micrograms per sample. The percentages of naive CD45RAhigh/CD27high T cells were determined by flow cytometry on a PBMC aliquot from every donor. Library generation was performed with 5' RACE. The sample was run on an Illumina HiSeq 2500. A second PCR of about 6 to 11 cycles was performed with a sample-barcoded 5' primer and a J-beta primer mix. Each TCR beta cDNA molecule received a unique molecular identifier from a template-switch 5' adaptor carrying 12 random nucleotides. Each sample yielded at least 2.5 million CDR3-containing paired-end reads. First-strand cDNA synthesis was performed from all RNA using the Mint cDNA synthesis kit, with priming by a TRBC-specific oligonucleotide. All cDNA was treated with uracil-DNA glycosylase and then went through a first 18-cycle PCR with the universal primers M1SS and BC2_uni_R. The published analysis was carried out like this. Each sample was normalized by randomly selecting 1 million high-quality reads, each carrying a distinct molecular identifier. Reads sharing molecular identifiers were discarded rather than binned into consensus sequences. CDR3 identification, clonotype clustering and error correction used MiTCR with a Q25 quality threshold and the strictest error-elimination algorithm. A nonparametric unseen species model with Euler transformation was used to estimate lower-bound total TCR beta diversity. TCRdb's own reprocessing of the public reads used fastp at Q25 and MiXCR and kept productive beta chains. Rows matching on CDR3 protein sequence are summarized as one entry with the most common DNA and genes. V and J calls and clone size were set by TCRdb, not the authors. This sample is represented by around 1.5 million distinct CDR3 sequences; 42% of them were singletons. The top ten hold under 8% of the sample.

This receptor was obtained from a woman aged 18-29 years in good health. The specimen was blood. The chain is made from TRBV7-9 and TRBJ1-4, with TRBD1 perhaps the D gene, on 5 matching bases. The DNA is TGTGCCAGCAGGCGACAGAGTCCCGATGAAAAACTGTTTTTT. It specifies CASRRQSPDEKLFF. The entire variable domain, with the stretches around the CDR3 drawn from the reference TRBV7-9 and TRBJ1-4 proteins, is DTGVSQNPRHKITKRGQNVTFRCDPISEHNRLYWYRQTLGQGPEFLTYFQNEAQLEKSRLLSDRFSAERPKGSFSTLEIQRTEQGDSAMYLCASRRQSPDEKLFFGSGTQLSVL.